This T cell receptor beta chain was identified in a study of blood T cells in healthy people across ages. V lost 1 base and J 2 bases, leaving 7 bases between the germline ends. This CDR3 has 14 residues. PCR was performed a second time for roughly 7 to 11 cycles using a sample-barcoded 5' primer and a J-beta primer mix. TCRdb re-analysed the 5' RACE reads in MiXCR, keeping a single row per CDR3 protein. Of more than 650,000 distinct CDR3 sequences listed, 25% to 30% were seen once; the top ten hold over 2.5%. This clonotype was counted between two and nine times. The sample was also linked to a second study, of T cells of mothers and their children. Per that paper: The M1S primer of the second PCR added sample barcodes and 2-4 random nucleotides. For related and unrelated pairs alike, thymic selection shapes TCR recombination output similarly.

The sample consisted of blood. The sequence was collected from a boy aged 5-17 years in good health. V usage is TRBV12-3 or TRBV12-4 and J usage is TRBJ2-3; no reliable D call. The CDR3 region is CASSLVSPTDTQYF. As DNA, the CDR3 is TGTGCCAGCAGTTTAGTTTCTCCCACAGATACGCAGTATTTT.